Below, one TCR beta chain is given with its context. This entry comes from a study of T cell responses to AZD1222 COVID-19 vaccine. The V and J ends lost 4 bases and 0 bases respectively, with 9 bases between them. CDR1 is MNHEY, CDR2 SMNVEV, per germline (reference sequence). The CDR3 loop spans 14 amino acids. Using immunoSEQ multiplex PCR, the repertoire was profiled, and TCRdb retains in-frame clones only, with some absent. Of roughly 180,000 clones in the sample, just over 90% are singletons; the top ten hold 1.5% to 2%. Specimen: peripheral blood, collected 28 days after the second AZD1222 dose. The TCR sequence derives from an adult who received the AZD1222 COVID-19 vaccine. The gene calls are TRBV27 and TRBJ1-1; weak D call: TRBD1 (5 bases). In DNA, the CDR3 is TGTGCCAGCAGTTATTTGGGGCTGAACACTGAAGCTTTCTTT. Translation: CASSYLGLNTEAFF.